These 19 T cell receptor beta chains were all obtained from the same sample, sequenced in a study of ipilimumab plus nivolumab after autologous stem cell transplantation. Assay used: immunoSEQ multiplex PCR; TCRdb lists only in-frame clones, some missing. The sample holds some 40,000 clones, around 93% seen once. Sequenced material: PBMCs, taken in a trial of ipilimumab plus nivolumab as post-transplant consolidation. These receptors all stem from a male donor with multiple myeloma.

The V call is TRBV6-5, the J call TRBJ2-7; no firm D call. V was shortened by 2 bases and J by 4 bases, with 15 bases between the two germline ends. The length of the CDR3 is 15 residues. The V gene's germline CDR1 is MNHEY and CDR2 SVGAGI. CDR3 sequence reads: CASSYSSGFVYEQYF. CDR3 nucleotide sequence: TGTGCCAGCAGTTACAGCTCGGGCTTCGTTTACGAGCAGTACTTC.

The chain carries TRBV7-2 and TRBJ2-2; D possibly corresponds to TRBD2 (6 bases). CDR3 size: 16 residues. V lost 1 base and J lost 1, with 10 bases in between. Germline CDR1 is SGHTA and CDR2 is FQGNSA. The CDR3 DNA is TGTGCCAGCAGCTTAGGTGGCGGGATGAACACCGGGGAGCTGTTTTTT. It codes for CASSLGGGMNTGELFF.

The chain joins TRBV5-8 to TRBJ2-3; D remains ambiguous. Germline V gene sequence: CDR1 SGHTS, CDR2 YDEGEE. CDR3 length: 15 residues. Trimming removed 2 bases from V and 0 bases from J, with 10 bases in between. In DNA, the CDR3 is TGTGCCAGCAGCTTAGACGGATCTAGCACAGATACGCAGTATTTT. Its protein is CASSLDGSSTDTQYF.

The chain combines TRBV27 with TRBJ1-1, with TRBD1 matching 7 bases. The V and J ends lost 4 bases and 4 bases, in that order; junction bases with no gene match: 6. Germline loops: CDR1 MNHEY, CDR2 SMNVEV (reference sequence). This CDR3 comprises 14 residues. Written as DNA, the CDR3 is TGTGCCAGCAGTTCAATCGACAGGGCCACTGAAGCTTTCTTT. Encoded protein: CASSSIDRATEAFF.

This clone was seen just once. The rearrangement links TRBV28 to TRBJ2-5; 15 nucleotides line up with TRBD2. The CDR3 is 16 residues long. From germline, CDR1 is MDHEN and CDR2 SYDVKM. The trim removed 6 bases at V and 2 bases at J, leaving 4 bases unmatched. CDR3 nucleotides: TGTGCCAGCAGACCTGGGACTAGCGGGGGGCAAGAGACCCAGTACTTC. Amino acids: CASRPGTSGGQETQYF. The variable domain in full, with the rest retrieved from reference TRBV28 and TRBJ2-5, is DVKVTQSSRYLVKRTGEKVFLECVQDMDHENMFWYRQDPGLGLRLIYFSYDVKMKEKGDIPEGYSVSREKKERFSLILESASTNQTSMYLCASRPGTSGGQETQYFGPGTRLLVL.

This chain joins TRBV1 and TRBJ2-5; no check of the table's D call, TRBD2, against the DNA was made. TRBV1 is a listed pseudogene. The CDR3 spans 14 residues. The CDR3, as DNA: TGCACCAGCAGGCCTAGCGGGAGCCAAGAGACCCAGTACTTC. Protein: CTSRPSGSQETQYF.

This rearrangement joins TRBV5-6 to TRBJ1-6; 11 bases are shared with TRBD1. The CDR3 extends over 15 amino acids. The germline CDR1 and CDR2 sequences are SGHDT and YYEEEE. Losses at the gene ends were 3 bases for V and 6 bases for J; bases not matched to a gene: 2. CDR3 coding DNA: TGTGCCAGCAGCTGGGGGACAGGGGGTAATTCACCCCTCCACTTT. This encodes CASSWGTGGNSPLHF.

This chain uses TRBV25-1 with TRBJ2-3; no clear D. This CDR3 has 15 amino acids. Between the trimmed V and J ends, which lost 3 bases and 4 bases, there was a span of 14 bases. Germline V gene lookup returns CDR1 MGHDK and CDR2 SYGVNS. CDR3 region: CASSDATAKPDTQYF. The CDR3 region has the DNA TGTGCCAGCAGTGATGCGACCGCTAAGCCAGATACGCAGTATTTT.

This sequence joins TRBV6-1 and TRBJ1-3, with 10 bases lining up with TRBD1. Germline V CDR1 and CDR2: MNHNS, SASEGT. V lost 5 bases and J lost 5; bases outside the gene matches: 6. The CDR3 spans 15 residues. The CDR3 coding sequence is TGTGCCAGCAGTCTCCGAGACAGGGGGCGAAACACCATATATTTT. Translation gives CASSLRDRGRNTIYF.

This chain connects TRBV19 to TRBJ2-2; possibly TRBD2 for D (5 bases). This CDR3 contains 14 residues. V was clipped by 3 bases and J by 5 bases, with 10 bases between them. Per germline, CDR1 LNHDA and CDR2 SQIVND (reference sequence). The CDR3 protein is CASSILAVTGELFF. In DNA, the CDR3 is TGTGCCAGTAGTATCCTAGCTGTTACCGGGGAGCTGTTTTTT.

The chain couples TRBV5-5 to TRBJ2-1; 11 bases match TRBD2. J was trimmed by 8 bases and V by 4 bases; bases with no gene match: 8. This CDR3 comprises 15 residues. Germline-derived CDR1 and CDR2 are SGHKS and YYEKEE (reference sequence). The CDR3 protein is CASSVLAGVSDEQFF. CDR3 DNA: TGTGCCAGCAGCGTACTAGCGGGAGTCTCGGATGAGCAGTTCTTC.

This chain links TRBV20-1 with TRBJ2-7; D is perhaps TRBD1 or TRBD2 (5 bases each). This CDR3 is built from 11 residues. V was clipped by 2 bases and J by 10 bases, with 12 bases between them. CDR1 is DFQATT, CDR2 SNEGSKA, per germline (reference sequence). The CDR3 nucleotides read TGCAGTGCTAGATCGGGCCGGGGCCAGTACTTC. The encoded protein is CSARSGRGQYF.

V usage is TRBV28 and J usage is TRBJ2-7; tentative D call: TRBD2 (6 bases). The V gene lost 6 bases and the J gene lost 4 bases, with 19 bases spanning the gap. This CDR3 comprises 15 residues. CDR1 and CDR2 from the germline V gene are MDHEN and SYDVKM. The CDR3 DNA follows: TGTGCCAGCAGCTTGCCCGGGGGACTGGTTTACGAGCAGTACTTC. Translation: CASSLPGGLVYEQYF. The whole variable domain, filled in from reference TRBV28 and TRBJ2-7, reads DVKVTQSSRYLVKRTGEKVFLECVQDMDHENMFWYRQDPGLGLRLIYFSYDVKMKEKGDIPEGYSVSREKKERFSLILESASTNQTSMYLCASSLPGGLVYEQYFGPGTRLTVT.

This clone turned up a few times. One junction end does not reproduce the germline sequence, and a read error may be involved. The chain links TRBV7-7 to TRBJ2-1, with TRBD2 matching over 10 bases. In germline, CDR1 is SSHAT, CDR2 FNYEAQ (reference sequence). The CDR3 is 14 amino acids. DNA for the CDR3: TGTGCTAGCAGCTTAGATAGCGGGGGGCTTAAGCAGTTCTTC. This encodes CASSLDSGGLKQFF.

The chain carries TRBV6-5 and TRBJ2-7; TRBD2 agrees at 9 bases. Germline V gene lookup returns CDR1 MNHEY and CDR2 SVGAGI. V gave up 6 bases and J gave up 0 bases; unmatched junction bases: 3. The CDR3 sequence is 14 residues long. The CDR3 is CASRRLADSYEQYF. For the CDR3, the DNA is TGTGCCAGCAGAAGACTAGCGGACTCCTACGAGCAGTACTTC.

The V call is TRBV4-1, the J call TRBJ2-7; 7 positions match TRBD2. Germline trimming cut 4 bases from V and 2 bases from J; bases unmatched to any gene: 11. The germline gives CDR1 MGHRA, CDR2 YSYEKL. This CDR3 is 16 amino acids long. The DNA of the CDR3 is TGCGCCAGCAGCCTCGGCCTCTTTGGGGGGGCCTACGAGCAGTACTTC. Protein sequence: CASSLGLFGGAYEQYF.

The rearrangement joins TRBV5-5 to TRBJ2-3, with TRBD2 matching over 11 bases. The V segment lost 2 bases and the J segment 3 bases; nucleotides outside the gene matches: 5. Germline lookup yields CDR1 SGHKS and CDR2 YYEKEE (reference sequence). The CDR3 runs to 16 residues. CDR3 protein: CASSLLAGAGTDTQYF. CDR3 nucleotides: TGTGCCAGCAGCTTACTAGCGGGAGCGGGGACAGATACGCAGTATTTT.

The V gene is TRBV14, the J gene TRBJ1-2; 8 bases align to TRBD1. Per the germline V gene, CDR1 is SGHDN and CDR2 is FVKESK. V trimming: 0 bases; J trimming: 7 bases; junction bases outside the gene matches: 7. This CDR3 has 15 residues. The DNA of the CDR3 is TGTGCCAGCAGCCAAGATATCAGGGGGCGATCTGGCTACACCTTC. This gives the protein CASSQDIRGRSGYTF. The variable domain in full, completed from reference TRBV14 and TRBJ1-2, reads EAGVTQFPSHSVIEKGQTVTLRCDPISGHDNLYWYRRVMGKEIKFLLHFVKESKQDESGMPNNRFLAERTGGTYSTLKVQPAELEDSGVYFCASSQDIRGRSGYTFGSGTRLTVV.

The chain couples TRBV20-1 to TRBJ2-5, with D uncertain. From germline, CDR1 is DFQATT and CDR2 SNEGSKA (reference sequence). The CDR3 length is 11 residues. The germline V and J ends were trimmed by 4 bases and 2 bases, with 5 bases remaining between them. CDR3 nucleotide sequence: TGCAGTGCTATGCCACAAGAGACCCAGTACTTC. Amino acid sequence: CSAMPQETQYF.